One T cell receptor (beta chain) is described in this entry. Its target is unknown. Profiled with immunoSEQ multiplex PCR; TCRdb holds only in-frame clones, not every one. Of 150,000 or so clones listed, about 89% were seen once; the top ten hold approximately 1.8%. V was pared by 7 bases and J by 2 bases, with 4 bases of the junction left unmatched. CDR3 size: 13 residues. Per the germline V gene, CDR1 is LNHDA and CDR2 is SQIVND (reference sequence). The sample is drawn from a study of T cell responses to AZD1222 COVID-19 vaccine. Broader study findings: Baseline seropositivity characterized only a handful of AZD1222 recipients. Spike-specific TCR breadth and depth rose after two AZD1222 doses. Targeting of unmutated variant regions was reportedly seen in nearly half of spike-specific TCRs. The donors showed a predominance of white British ancestry and of females, with possible underestimation of clonal diversity.

Sequences were derived from peripheral blood, sampled on day 0 of AZD1222 vaccination. This sequence joins TRBV19 and TRBJ1-1, with TRBD1 matching over 7 bases. The sequence derives from an adult in good health. The CDR3 nucleotides are TGTGCCAGTACCGACAGGGCTAACACTGAAGCTTTCTTT. The encoded protein is CASTDRANTEAFF.